This T cell receptor (beta chain) was documented in a study of blood T cell repertoires in COVID-19. The CDR3 loop spans 16 amino acids. The V gene lost 0 bases and the J gene lost 0 bases, with 9 bases spanning the gap. CDR1 LGHNA and CDR2 YNFKEQ come from the germline V gene. As handled by the study authors: Amplification with reference gene primers provided the estimates of nucleated cell counts. The repertoire was sequenced with immunoSEQ multiplex PCR; TCRdb's copy has only in-frame clones and lacks some. That table furnishes V, J and clone size, whereas the DNA furnished D and trimming. This sample has about 190,000 clones; around 86% occur once, and the top ten carry approximately 6.2%.

The specimen sequenced was peripheral blood. V gene TRBV4-2 combines with J gene TRBJ2-1; D ambiguous. The clonotype comes from a middle-aged woman with acute or convalescent COVID-19. The chain's CDR3 is CASSQENGHSYNEQFF. The CDR3 coding sequence is TGTGCCAGCAGCCAAGAAAATGGGCACTCCTACAATGAGCAGTTCTTC.